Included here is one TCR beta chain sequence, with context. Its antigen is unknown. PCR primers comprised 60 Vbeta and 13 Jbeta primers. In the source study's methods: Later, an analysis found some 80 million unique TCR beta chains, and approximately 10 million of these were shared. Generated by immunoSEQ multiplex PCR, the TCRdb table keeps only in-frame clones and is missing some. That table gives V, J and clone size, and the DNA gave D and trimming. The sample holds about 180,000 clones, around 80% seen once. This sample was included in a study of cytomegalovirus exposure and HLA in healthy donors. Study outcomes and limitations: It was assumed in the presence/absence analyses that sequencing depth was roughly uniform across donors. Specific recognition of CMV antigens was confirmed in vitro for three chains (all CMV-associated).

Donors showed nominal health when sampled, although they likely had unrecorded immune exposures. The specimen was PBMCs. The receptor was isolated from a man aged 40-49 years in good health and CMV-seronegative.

The CDR3 region is CASSRPGLAGVPTQYF. The CDR3, as DNA: TGTGCCAGCAGCCGCCCGGGACTAGCGGGGGTGCCAACCCAGTACTTC. This chain uses TRBV7-2 with TRBJ2-5; 14 bases align to TRBD2. CDR1 and CDR2 (germline): SGHTA, FQGNSA. This CDR3 comprises 16 residues. V was pared by 5 bases and J by 8 bases, with 10 bases of the junction left unmatched.